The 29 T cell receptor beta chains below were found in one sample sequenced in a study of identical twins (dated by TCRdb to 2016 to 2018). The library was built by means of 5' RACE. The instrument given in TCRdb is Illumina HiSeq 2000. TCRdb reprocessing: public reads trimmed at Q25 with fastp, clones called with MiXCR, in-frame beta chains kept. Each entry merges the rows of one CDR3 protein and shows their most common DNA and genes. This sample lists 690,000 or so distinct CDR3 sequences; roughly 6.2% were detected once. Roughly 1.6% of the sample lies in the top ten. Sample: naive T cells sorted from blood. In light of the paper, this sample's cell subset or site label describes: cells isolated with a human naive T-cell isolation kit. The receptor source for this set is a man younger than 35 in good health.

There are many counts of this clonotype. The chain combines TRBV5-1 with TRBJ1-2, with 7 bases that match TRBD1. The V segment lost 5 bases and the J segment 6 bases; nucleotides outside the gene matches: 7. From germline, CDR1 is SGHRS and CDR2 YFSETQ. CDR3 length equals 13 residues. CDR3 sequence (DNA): TGCGCCAGCAGGAATGACAGGGTGGATGGCTACACCTTC. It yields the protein CASRNDRVDGYTF.

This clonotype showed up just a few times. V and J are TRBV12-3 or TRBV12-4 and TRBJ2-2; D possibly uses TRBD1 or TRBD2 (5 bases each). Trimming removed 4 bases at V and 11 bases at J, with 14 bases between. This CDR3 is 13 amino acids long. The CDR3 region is CASSWDVGGELFF. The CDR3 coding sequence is TGTGCCAGCAGTTGGGACGTCGGCGGTGAGCTGTTTTTT.

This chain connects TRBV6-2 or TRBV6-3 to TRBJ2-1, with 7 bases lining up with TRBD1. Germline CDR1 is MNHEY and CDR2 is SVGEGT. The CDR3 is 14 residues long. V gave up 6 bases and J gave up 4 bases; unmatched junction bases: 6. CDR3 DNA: TGTGCCAGCAGAAGGACAGGAGATTACAATGAGCAGTTCTTC. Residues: CASRRTGDYNEQFF.

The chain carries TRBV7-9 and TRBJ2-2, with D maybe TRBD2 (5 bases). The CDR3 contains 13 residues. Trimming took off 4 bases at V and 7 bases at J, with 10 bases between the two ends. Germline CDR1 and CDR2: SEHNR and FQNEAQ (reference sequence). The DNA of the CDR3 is TGTGCCAGCAGCTCGGACTTTAGCGGGGAGCTGTTTTTT. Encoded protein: CASSSDFSGELFF.

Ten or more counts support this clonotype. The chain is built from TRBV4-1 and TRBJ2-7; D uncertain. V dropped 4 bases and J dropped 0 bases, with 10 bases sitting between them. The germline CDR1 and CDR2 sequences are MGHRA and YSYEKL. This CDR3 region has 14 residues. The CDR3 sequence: CASSPTEYSYEQYV. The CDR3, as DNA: TGCGCCAGCAGCCCAACGGAATACTCCTACGAGCAGTACGTC.

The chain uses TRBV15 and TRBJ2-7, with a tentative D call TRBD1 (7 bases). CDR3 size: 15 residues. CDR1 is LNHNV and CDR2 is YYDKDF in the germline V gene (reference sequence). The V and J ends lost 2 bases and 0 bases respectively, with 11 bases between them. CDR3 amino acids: CATSRQGGSSYEQYF. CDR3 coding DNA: TGTGCCACCAGCAGACAGGGGGGATCCTCCTACGAGCAGTACTTC.

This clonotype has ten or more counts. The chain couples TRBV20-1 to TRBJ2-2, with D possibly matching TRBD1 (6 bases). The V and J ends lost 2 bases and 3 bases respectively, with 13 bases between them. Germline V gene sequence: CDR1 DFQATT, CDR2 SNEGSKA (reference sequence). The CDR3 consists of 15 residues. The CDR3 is CSARPPTGDTGELFF. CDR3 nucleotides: TGCAGTGCTAGACCACCGACAGGAGACACCGGGGAGCTGTTTTTT.

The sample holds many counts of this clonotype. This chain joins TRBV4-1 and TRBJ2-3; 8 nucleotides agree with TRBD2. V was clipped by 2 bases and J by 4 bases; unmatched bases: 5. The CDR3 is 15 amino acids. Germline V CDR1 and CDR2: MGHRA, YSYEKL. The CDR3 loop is CASSQSGSPADTQYF. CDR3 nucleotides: TGCGCCAGCAGCCAAAGCGGGAGTCCCGCAGATACGCAGTATTTT.

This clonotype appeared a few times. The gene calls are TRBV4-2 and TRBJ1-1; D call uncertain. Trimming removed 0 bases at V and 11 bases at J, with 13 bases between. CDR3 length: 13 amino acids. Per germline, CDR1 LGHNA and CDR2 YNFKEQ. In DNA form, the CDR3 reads TGTGCCAGCAGCCAAGATCGGTCCACACGGGCTTTCTTT. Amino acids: CASSQDRSTRAFF.

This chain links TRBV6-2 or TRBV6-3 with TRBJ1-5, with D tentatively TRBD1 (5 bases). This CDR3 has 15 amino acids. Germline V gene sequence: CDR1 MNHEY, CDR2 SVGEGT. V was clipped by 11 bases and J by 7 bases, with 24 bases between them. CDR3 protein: CAASVGDSAHQPQHF. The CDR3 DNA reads TGTGCCGCCAGCGTAGGTGACAGCGCACACCAGCCCCAGCATTTT.

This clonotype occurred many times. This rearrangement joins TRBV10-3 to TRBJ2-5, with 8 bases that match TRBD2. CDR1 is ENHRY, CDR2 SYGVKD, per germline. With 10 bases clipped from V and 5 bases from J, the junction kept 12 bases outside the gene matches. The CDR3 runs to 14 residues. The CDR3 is CATQAGEGHETQYF. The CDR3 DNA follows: TGTGCCACCCAAGCGGGAGAGGGTCATGAGACCCAGTACTTC.

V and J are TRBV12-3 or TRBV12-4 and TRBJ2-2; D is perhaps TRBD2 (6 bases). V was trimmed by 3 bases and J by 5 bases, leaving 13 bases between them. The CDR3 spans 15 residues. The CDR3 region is CASSLDRAGTGELFF. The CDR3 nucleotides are TGTGCCAGCAGTTTGGACCGGGCGGGGACCGGGGAGCTGTTTTTT.

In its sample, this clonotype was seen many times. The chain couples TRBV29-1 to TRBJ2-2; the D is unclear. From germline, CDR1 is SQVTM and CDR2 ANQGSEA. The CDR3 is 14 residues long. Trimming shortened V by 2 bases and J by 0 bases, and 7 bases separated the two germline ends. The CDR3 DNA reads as TGCAGCGTTGAAAGAACGGCGAACACCGGGGAGCTGTTTTTT. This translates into CSVERTANTGELFF.

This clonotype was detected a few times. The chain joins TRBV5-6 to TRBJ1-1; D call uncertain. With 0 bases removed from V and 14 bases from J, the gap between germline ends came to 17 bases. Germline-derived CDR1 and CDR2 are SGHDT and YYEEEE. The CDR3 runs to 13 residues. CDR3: CASSLAGGRKDFF. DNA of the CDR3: TGTGCCAGCAGCTTGGCCGGAGGCAGGAAGGACTTCTTT.

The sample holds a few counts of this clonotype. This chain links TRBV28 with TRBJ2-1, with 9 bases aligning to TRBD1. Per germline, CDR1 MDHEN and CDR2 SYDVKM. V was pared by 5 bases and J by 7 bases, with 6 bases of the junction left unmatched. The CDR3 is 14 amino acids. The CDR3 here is CASSTQGAMNEQFF. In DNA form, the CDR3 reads TGTGCCAGCAGTACACAGGGGGCGATGAATGAGCAGTTCTTC.

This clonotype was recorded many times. DNA for the CDR3: TGTGCCAGCTCACCACGGGACGGATACACAGATACGCAGTATTTT. Its translation is CASSPRDGYTDTQYF. The rearrangement links TRBV18 to TRBJ2-3, with D possibly being TRBD1 or TRBD2 (5 bases each). CDR1 and CDR2 (germline): KGHSH, LQKENI. The CDR3 covers 15 residues. V lost 1 base to trimming and J lost 2 bases, with 10 bases between them.

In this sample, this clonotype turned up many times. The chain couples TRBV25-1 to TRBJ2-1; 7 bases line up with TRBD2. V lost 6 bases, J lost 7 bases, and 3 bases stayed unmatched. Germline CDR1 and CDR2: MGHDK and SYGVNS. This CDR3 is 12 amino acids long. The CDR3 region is CASRIGGNEQFF. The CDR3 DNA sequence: TGTGCCAGCAGGATCGGGGGGAATGAGCAGTTCTTC.

The CDR3 sequence: CASSERLGGGRRGLNTGELFF. Here the CDR3 DNA reads TGTGCCAGCAGTGAGCGGCTCGGGGGGGGCAGGCGGGGACTCAACACCGGGGAGCTGTTTTTT. This chain uses TRBV25-1 with TRBJ2-2; 8 nucleotides match TRBD2. Germline lookup yields CDR1 MGHDK and CDR2 SYGVNS. J was trimmed by 2 bases and V by 3 bases; bases with no gene match: 20. The CDR3 totals 21 residues.

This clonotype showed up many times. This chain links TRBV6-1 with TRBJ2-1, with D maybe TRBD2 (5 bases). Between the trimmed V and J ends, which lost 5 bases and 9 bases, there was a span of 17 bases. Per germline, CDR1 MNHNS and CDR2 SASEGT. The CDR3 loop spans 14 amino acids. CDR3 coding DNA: TGTGCCAGCAGTCCACCTAGCAACAAGGTTGAGCAGTTCTTC. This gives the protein CASSPPSNKVEQFF.

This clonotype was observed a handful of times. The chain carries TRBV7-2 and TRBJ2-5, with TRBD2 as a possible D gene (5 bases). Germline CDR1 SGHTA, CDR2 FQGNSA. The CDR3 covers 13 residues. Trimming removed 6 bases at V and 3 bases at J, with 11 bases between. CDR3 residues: CASRPSGKETQYF. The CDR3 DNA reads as TGTGCCAGCAGACCGTCGGGGAAAGAGACCCAGTACTTC. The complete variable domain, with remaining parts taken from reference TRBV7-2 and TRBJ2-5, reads GAGVSQSPSNKVTEKGKDVELRCDPISGHTALYWYRQSLGQGLEFLIYFQGNSAPDKSGLPSDRFSAERTGGSVSTLTIQRTQQEDSAVYLCASRPSGKETQYFGPGTRLLVL.

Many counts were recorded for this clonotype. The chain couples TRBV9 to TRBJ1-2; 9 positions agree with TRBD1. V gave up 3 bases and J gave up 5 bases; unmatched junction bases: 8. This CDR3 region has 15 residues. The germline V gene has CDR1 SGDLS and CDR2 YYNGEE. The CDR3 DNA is TGTGCCAGCAGCGCCAGGGACAGGGAGGAATATGGCTACACCTTC. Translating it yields CASSARDREEYGYTF.

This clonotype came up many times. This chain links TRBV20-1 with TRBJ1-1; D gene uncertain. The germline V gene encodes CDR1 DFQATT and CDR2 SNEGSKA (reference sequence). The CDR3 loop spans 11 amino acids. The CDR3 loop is CRIGVNTEAFF. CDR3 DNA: TGCAGGATTGGTGTGAACACTGAAGCTTTCTTT.

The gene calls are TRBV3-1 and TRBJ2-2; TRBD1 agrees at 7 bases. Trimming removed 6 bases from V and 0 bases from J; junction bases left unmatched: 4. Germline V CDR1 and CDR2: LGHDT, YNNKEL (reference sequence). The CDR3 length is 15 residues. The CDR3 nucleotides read TGTGCCAGCAGGCGGCAGGGGGCGAACACCGGGGAGCTGTTTTTT. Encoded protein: CASRRQGANTGELFF. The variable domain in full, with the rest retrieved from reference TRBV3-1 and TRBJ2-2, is DTAVSQTPKYLVTQMGNDKSIKCEQNLGHDTMYWYKQDSKKFLKIMFSYNNKELIINETVPNRFSPKSPDKAHLNLHINSLELGDSAVYFCASRRQGANTGELFFGEGSRLTVL.

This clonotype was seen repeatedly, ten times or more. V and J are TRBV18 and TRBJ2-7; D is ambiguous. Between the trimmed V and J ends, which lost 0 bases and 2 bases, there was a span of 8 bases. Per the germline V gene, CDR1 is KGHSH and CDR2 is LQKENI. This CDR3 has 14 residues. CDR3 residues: CASSPPGRTYEQYF. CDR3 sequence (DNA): TGTGCCAGCTCACCACCAGGCAGGACCTACGAGCAGTACTTC.

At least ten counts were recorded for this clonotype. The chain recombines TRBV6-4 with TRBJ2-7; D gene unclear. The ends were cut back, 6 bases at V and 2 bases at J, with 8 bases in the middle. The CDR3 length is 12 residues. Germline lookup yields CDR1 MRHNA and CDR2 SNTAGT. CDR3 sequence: CASRAATYEQYV. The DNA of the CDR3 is TGTGCCAGCAGAGCCGCCACCTACGAGCAGTACGTC.

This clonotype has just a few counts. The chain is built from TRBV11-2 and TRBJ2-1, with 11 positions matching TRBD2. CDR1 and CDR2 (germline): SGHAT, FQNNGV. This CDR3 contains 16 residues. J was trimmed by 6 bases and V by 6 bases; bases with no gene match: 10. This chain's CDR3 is CASRGQLAGALNEQFF. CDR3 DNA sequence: TGTGCCAGCAGGGGACAACTAGCGGGAGCTCTCAATGAGCAGTTCTTC.

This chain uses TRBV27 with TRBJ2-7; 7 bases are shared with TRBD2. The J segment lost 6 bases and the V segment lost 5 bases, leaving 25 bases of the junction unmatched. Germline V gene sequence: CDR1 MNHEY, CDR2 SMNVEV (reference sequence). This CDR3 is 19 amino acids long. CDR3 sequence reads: CASSPPRREGLKGLCEQYV. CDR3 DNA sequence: TGTGCCAGCAGTCCCCCCCGTAGGGAGGGTCTAAAAGGTCTGTGCGAGCAGTACGTC.

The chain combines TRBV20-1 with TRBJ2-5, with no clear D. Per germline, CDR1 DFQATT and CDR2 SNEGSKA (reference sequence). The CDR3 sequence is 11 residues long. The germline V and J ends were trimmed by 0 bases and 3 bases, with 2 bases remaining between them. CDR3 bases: TGCAGTGCTAGAGATAAAGAGACCCAGTACTTC. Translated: CSARDKETQYF.

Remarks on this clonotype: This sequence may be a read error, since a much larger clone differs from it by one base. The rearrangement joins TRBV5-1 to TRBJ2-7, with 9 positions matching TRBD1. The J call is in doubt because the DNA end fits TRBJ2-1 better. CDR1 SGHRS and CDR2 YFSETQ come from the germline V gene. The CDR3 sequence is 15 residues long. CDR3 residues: CASSFGTGIEYEQFF. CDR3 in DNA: TGCGCCAGCAGCTTCGGGACAGGGATTGAGTACGAGCAGTTCTTC.